This T cell receptor beta chain was identified in a study of cytomegalovirus exposure and HLA in healthy donors (dated by TCRdb to the late 2010s). Regarding the study in general: According to an earlier analysis of a few hundred of the donors, about 170 million T cells yielded some 110 million unique TCR beta sequences and about 280 Gb of sequence data. Rather than using new phenotypic data, the later analysis identified candidate immune exposures from TCR beta sequences and from how often those sequences occurred across donors. Roughly five DR-DQ haplotypes were handled as single units for association and clustering because linkage in the cohort was strong. The study used immunosequencing to profile the T cell repertoires of approximately 650 subjects and linked those repertoires to cytomegalovirus serostatus. The number of typed donors differed by locus: 629-630 for A, B, C, DRB1 and DQB1; approximately 520 for DQA1; 606 for DPA1; and some 450 for DPB1. Every discovery cohort repertoire had been produced on one sequencing platform. To study patterns of TCR occurrence, a later analysis re-analyzed previously published TCR beta repertoires from 666 donors and added high-resolution HLA genotyping. Genome-wide SNP genotypes for about three fifths of the 666 donors were used in a later genetic analysis, which treated that subset as a discovery cohort. An early release that covered 640 HLA-typed donors contained approximately 300 gigabases of sequencing data and approximately 85 million unique TCR sequences. To predict cytomegalovirus infection status, the study combined high-throughput TCR immunosequencing, statistical association of individual TCRs with disease status, and machine learning. Donor age, sex, ethnicity and CMV serostatus were compiled alongside the repertoire data. The study was designed to test whether signatures of past pathogen exposure could be identified by cataloging public T cell receptors. To decide whether each TCR beta V gene segment behaved as functional or pseudogenic, an earlier analysis of fewer than 750 of the donors relied on high-throughput TCR beta sequencing. Of the 350 to 450 genotyped donors, about 80% fell in the genetic ancestry cluster associated with self-reported Caucasian donors. In addition to the first cohort of 666 subjects, a separate validation cohort of 100 to 150 different subjects was used. Among 300 to 500 genotyped donors of the cohort, an average of roughly 230,000 unique TCR beta nucleotide sequences was sequenced per donor, of which about 19% were non-productive. Both class I and class II loci were covered by HLA typing, at four-digit resolution.

General conclusions and limits of the study: A later analysis found that most CMV-associated TCR beta chains appeared HLA-restricted, with HLA associations seemingly driven largely by CMV exposure. A further reported finding was that TCR beta sequences accurately predicted the HLA-A and HLA-B alleles for most subjects in the first cohort. In both the original and validation cohorts, the classifier was reported to diagnose cytomegalovirus status with high specificity and sensitivity. Compared with equally common non-associated chains, HLA-associated TCR beta chains in a later analysis were more clonally expanded and had lower generation probabilities. Immune exposure information for the cohort was limited to CMV serostatus. Compared with the roughly 670-donor mean, donors in an Asian-associated ancestry cluster had fewer N-insertions in productive TCRs, according to a later genetic analysis. Broadly in line with IMGT annotations, most TCR beta V segments showed up in productive rearrangements about 87% or about 30% of the time in an earlier analysis of several hundred of the donors. According to the authors, the approach could potentially be generalized to other disease states and immunological phenotypes. At a false discovery rate of 0.05, a later analysis linked under 20,000 TCR beta sequences to specific HLA alleles. While some public TCRs were present in many individuals, most TCR sequences turned up only very rarely across donors. A cluster of highly shared sequence variants was judged likely to be a technical artifact of the sequencing pipeline. In a later analysis, several top co-occurrence clusters were reported to appear linked to parvovirus B19, influenza, CMV and Epstein-Barr virus. This cohort had only TCR beta chains sequenced, and the lack of alpha or paired-chain data limited which features could be detected. Because counts were too low, fewer than 20 rarely observed V segments, including chromosome 9 orphons, were excluded from the earlier analysis of several hundred of the donors. When HLA alleles, especially DR and DQ, strongly co-occurred, TCR associations were difficult to assign to individual alleles. Some IMGT-functional V segments, including TRBV6-2 and TRBV6-3, could not be distinguished by the 87-base-pair reads and were therefore excluded. In a later genetic analysis, a missense DCLRE1C variant was associated with V-gene and J-gene trimming of TCR beta chains, and the association was replicated in an independent cohort. In a later analysis, the rate of TCR association differed among HLA loci, with DRB1 alleles having the most associated TCRs and HLA-C alleles having the fewest. The study listed over 150 TCR beta chains as associated with cytomegalovirus. A few of the identified cytomegalovirus-associated TCR beta chains were confirmed in vitro to be specific for cytomegalovirus antigens. The presence/absence analyses assumed that sequencing depth was roughly uniform across donors, and that assumption may not be true. HLA typing was unavailable for some donors at each locus, so association tests used only the typed subset. Correlated functional status among segregating V segments might reflect linkage disequilibrium, but an unknown experimental factor could not be ruled out.

As for this clone: Its antigen has not been determined. Base qualities are not recorded, but no much larger clone differs from it by a single base.

Library construction relied on the immunoSEQ multiplex PCR assay. For the multiplex PCR, a mixture combining 60 forward primers for TCR Vbeta segments and 13 reverse primers for TCR Jbeta segments was used. The CDR3 region of rearranged TCR beta genes was amplified from genomic DNA by a multiplex PCR assay. On the Illumina HiSeq System, the amplified TCR beta libraries were sequenced as 87-base-pair reads. Under the source paper's analysis protocol: A later analysis tallied tens of millions of unique TCR beta chains across the 666 repertoires, and some 10 million of those chains were shared by two or more donors. To remove PCR and sequencing errors, raw reads were error-corrected and collapsed into unique sequences using a nearest-neighbor algorithm that merged closely related sequences. To assign V, D and J gene segments, CDR3 sequences were aligned to IMGT reference sequences. For a sequence to be retained, at least a six-nucleotide match to both a V gene segment and a J gene segment was required. Rearrangements were classified as productive when the CDR3 lacked stop codons and remained in frame with V and J, and all other rearrangements were classified as non-productive. CDR3 was defined according to IMGT convention as the region running from the second conserved V-encoded cysteine to the conserved J-encoded phenylalanine. The earlier analysis of about 640 of the donors excluded any sequence lacking an unambiguous match to a single V gene segment. An earlier analysis of 450 to 650 of the donors called V segments functional above 56.7% productive rearrangements and segregating when the between-donor standard deviation exceeded 5%. A statistical classification framework was built for diagnosing cytomegalovirus status from the catalog of TCR beta chain sequences. A later analysis assigned V and J genes by comparing TCR nucleotide sequences with IMGT/GENE-DB human TR gene sequences. Using the TCRdist pipeline, a later analysis assigned CDR3 sequences along with most-parsimonious VDJ recombination scenarios. In a later analysis, each TCR beta chain was defined by its CDR3 amino acid sequence together with its V-gene family, and reads without a unique V-gene family were excluded. In a later analysis, around 650 highly shared, low-generation-probability nucleotide sequences were removed to address suspected cross-contamination and a sequencing artifact. For each public chain, a later analysis derived a clonal expansion index from normalized ranks of inferred template counts within each repertoire. A later analysis computed generation probabilities with a VDJ recombination model fitted to out-of-frame rearrangements, and checked the results against IGoR. In a later analysis, TCR-TCR, TCR-HLA and TCR-CMV co-occurrence was scored with hypergeometric tests, and a repertoire-size bias correction was applied to TCR pairs. A later analysis estimated false discovery rates by permuting HLA or CMV assignments 20 times. A later analysis grouped co-occurring TCRs with DBSCAN, adding TCRdist sequence similarity when clustering within HLA-allele-positive subsets. Co-occurrence clustering excluded repertoires with fewer than 30,000 or more than 120,000 public chains, plus five with anomalous nucleotide sharing. The immuneACCESS repertoire file appears here via TCRdb, limited to in-frame rearrangements. These files lack a portion of the clones; in checked studies, under half of the deficit traces to unresolved V genes, and the cause of the others is not known. That table furnishes V, J and clone size, whereas the DNA furnished D and trimming. In all, the sample holds around 150,000 clones, and approximately 76% of those were seen once. The ten largest clones represent under 2.5% of the sample.

The cohort was made up of 500 to 850 healthy bone marrow donors. At the time of sampling, every cohort member was nominally healthy, though immune exposures that went unrecorded were likely present. The donor was CMV seronegative and belonged to the group of under 400 seronegative cohort members. A peripheral blood sample was collected from each donor, and TCR beta sequencing was performed on peripheral blood mononuclear cells. The Qiagen DNeasy Blood Extraction Kit was used to extract genomic DNA from the blood cell samples. Including cysteine and phenylalanine, the CDR3 has 15 amino acids. The CDR3 DNA has 45 bases and is translated from base 1. Here V drops 3 bases and J drops 3 bases, and the junction holds 5 bases not matched to any gene. The germline V gene (reference sequence) supplies CDR1 LNHDA and CDR2 SQIVND.

This clonotype was obtained from a female donor in good health and CMV-seronegative. Recombination joined TRBV19 with TRBJ2-1; 7 central nucleotides agree with TRBD2. Sequencing input: PBMCs. The CDR3 sequence is CASSIAGTNYNEQFF. The DNA sequence reads TGTGCCAGTAGTATCGCCGGGACTAACTACAATGAGCAGTTCTTC.